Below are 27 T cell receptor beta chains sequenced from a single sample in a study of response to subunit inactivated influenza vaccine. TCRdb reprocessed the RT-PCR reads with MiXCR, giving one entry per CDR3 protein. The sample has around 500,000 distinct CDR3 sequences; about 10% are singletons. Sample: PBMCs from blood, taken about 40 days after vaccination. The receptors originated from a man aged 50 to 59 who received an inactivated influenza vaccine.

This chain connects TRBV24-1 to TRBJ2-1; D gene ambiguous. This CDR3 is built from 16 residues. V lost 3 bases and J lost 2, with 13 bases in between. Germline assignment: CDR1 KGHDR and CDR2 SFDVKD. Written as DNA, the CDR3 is TGTGCCACCAGTGATGGCCGGGCCAACGCCTACAATGAGCAGTTCTTC. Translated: CATSDGRANAYNEQFF.

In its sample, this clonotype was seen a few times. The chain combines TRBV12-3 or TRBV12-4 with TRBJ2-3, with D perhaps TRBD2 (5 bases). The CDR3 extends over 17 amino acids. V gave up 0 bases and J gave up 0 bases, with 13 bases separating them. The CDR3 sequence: CASSLARGLYSTDTQYF. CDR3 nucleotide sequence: TGTGCCAGCAGTTTAGCGCGAGGGCTTTATAGCACAGATACGCAGTATTTT.

The CDR3 spells CSVTMGASTDTQYF. The CDR3 bases are TGCAGTGTCACCATGGGAGCTAGCACAGATACGCAGTATTTT. The chain is built from TRBV20-1 and TRBJ2-3; D may be TRBD2 (5 bases). Trimming removed 7 bases from V and 0 bases from J, with 14 bases in between. Germline V CDR1 and CDR2: DFQATT, SNEGSKA (reference sequence). The CDR3 is made up of 14 amino acids.

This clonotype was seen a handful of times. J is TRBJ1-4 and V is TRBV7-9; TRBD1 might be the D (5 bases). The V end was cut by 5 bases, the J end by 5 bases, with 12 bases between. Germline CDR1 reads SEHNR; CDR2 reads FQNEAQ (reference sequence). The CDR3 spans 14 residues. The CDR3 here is CASSARGPNEKLFF. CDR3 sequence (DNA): TGTGCCAGCAGCGCAAGGGGTCCGAATGAAAAACTGTTTTTT.

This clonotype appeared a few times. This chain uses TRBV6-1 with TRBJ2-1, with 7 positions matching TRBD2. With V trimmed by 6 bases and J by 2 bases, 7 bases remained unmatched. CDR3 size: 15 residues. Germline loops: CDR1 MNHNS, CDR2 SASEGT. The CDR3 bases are TGTGCCAGCAGCCCGACTAGCCGCACCTACAATGAGCAGTTCTTC. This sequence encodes CASSPTSRTYNEQFF.

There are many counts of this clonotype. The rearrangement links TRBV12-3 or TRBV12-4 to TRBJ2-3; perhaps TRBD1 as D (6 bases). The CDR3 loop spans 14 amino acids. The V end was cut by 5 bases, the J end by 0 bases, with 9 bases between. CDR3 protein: CASSRGLSTDTQYF. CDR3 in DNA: TGTGCCAGCAGTAGGGGGTTGAGCACAGATACGCAGTATTTT.

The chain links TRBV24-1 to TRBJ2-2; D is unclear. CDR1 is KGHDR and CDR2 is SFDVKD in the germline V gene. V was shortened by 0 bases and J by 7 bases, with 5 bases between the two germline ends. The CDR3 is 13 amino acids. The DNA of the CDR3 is TGTGCCACCAGTGATTTGCCTGTCGGGGAGCTGTTTTTT. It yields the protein CATSDLPVGELFF.

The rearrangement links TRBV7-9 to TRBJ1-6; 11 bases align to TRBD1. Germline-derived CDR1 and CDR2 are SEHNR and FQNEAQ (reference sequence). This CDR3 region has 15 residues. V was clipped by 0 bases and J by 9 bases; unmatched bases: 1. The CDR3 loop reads CASSLAGTGGSPLHF. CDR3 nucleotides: TGTGCCAGCAGCTTAGCGGGGACAGGGGGTTCACCCCTCCACTTT.

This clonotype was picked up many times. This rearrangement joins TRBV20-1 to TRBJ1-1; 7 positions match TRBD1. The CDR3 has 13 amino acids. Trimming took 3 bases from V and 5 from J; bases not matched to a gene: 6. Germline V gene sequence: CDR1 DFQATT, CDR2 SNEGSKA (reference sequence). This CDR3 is CSASYRGGTEAFF. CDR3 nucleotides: TGCAGTGCTAGTTACAGGGGCGGAACTGAAGCTTTCTTT.

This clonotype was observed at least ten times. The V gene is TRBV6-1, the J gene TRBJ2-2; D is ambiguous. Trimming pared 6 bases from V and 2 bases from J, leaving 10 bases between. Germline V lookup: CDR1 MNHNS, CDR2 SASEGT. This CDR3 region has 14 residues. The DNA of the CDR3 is TGTGCCAGCAGATGGGGTGCCAACACCGGGGAGCTGTTTTTT. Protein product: CASRWGANTGELFF.

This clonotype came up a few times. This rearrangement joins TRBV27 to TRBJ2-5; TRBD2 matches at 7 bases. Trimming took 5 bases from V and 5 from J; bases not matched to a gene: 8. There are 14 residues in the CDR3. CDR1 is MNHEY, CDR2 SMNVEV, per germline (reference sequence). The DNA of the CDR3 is TGTGCCAGCAGTGCGAGGCGGGGGAGGGAGACCCAGTACTTC. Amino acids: CASSARRGRETQYF.

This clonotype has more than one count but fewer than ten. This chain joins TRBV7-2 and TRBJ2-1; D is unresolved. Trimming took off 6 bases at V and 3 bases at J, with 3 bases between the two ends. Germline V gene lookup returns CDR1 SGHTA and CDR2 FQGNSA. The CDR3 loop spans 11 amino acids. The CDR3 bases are TGTGCCAGCAGACTCTACAATGAGCAGTTCTTC. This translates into CASRLYNEQFF.

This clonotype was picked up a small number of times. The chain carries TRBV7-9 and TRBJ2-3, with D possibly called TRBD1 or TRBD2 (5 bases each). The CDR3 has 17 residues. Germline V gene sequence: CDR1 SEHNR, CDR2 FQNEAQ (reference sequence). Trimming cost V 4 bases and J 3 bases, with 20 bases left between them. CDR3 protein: CASSSWSGTGRTDTQYF. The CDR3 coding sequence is TGTGCCAGCAGCTCCTGGTCCGGGACGGGAAGGACAGATACGCAGTATTTT.

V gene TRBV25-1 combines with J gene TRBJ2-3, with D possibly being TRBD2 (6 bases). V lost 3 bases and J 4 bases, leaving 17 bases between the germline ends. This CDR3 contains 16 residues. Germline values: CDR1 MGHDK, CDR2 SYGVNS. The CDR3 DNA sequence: TGTGCCAGCAGTGACCAACGGAGGGGAGGTGCAGATACGCAGTATTTT. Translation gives CASSDQRRGGADTQYF.

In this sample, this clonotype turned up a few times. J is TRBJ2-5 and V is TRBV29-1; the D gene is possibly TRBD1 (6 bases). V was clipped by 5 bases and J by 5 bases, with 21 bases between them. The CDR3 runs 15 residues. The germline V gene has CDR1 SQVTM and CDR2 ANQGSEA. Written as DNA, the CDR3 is TGCAGCGTTCCCCCGGACAGTTATCTTATTGAGACCCAGTACTTC. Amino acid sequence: CSVPPDSYLIETQYF.

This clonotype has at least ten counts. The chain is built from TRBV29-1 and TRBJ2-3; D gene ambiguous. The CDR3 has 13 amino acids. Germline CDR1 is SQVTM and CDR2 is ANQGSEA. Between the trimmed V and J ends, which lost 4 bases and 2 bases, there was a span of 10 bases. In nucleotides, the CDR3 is TGCAGCGTTGGCGGAAGGATCACAGATACGCAGTATTTT. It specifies CSVGGRITDTQYF.

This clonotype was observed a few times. The CDR3 DNA reads as TGTGCCAGCAGCCCTCGTGGGGACGTGACAGGCGGAAACACCATATATTTT. Its translation is CASSPRGDVTGGNTIYF. V is TRBV12-3 or TRBV12-4 and J is TRBJ1-3; D might be TRBD1 (6 bases). The V end lost 6 bases, the J end lost 4 bases, and 22 bases lay between the germline ends. The CDR3 runs to 17 residues.

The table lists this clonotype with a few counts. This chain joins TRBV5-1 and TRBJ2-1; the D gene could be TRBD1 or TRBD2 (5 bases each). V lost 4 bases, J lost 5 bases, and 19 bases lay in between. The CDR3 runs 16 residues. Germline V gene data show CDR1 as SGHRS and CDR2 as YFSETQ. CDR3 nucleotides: TGCGCCAGCAGCCAAACCGGGACCGCTAGAGACAATGAGCAGTTCTTC. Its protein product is CASSQTGTARDNEQFF.

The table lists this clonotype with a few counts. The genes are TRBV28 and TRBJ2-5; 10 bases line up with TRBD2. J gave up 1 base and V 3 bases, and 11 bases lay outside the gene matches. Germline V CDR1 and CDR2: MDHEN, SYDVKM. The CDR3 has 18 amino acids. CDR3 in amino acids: CASSLIVAGGFRQETQYF. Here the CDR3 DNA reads TGTGCCAGCAGTTTGATTGTAGCGGGAGGTTTTCGCCAAGAGACCCAGTACTTC.

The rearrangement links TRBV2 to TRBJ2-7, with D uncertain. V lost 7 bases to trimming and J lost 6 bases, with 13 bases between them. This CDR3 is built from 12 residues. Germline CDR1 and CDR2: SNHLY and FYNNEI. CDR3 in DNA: TGTGCCAGCACTAGGGAAGGCGGCGAGCAGTACTTC. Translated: CASTREGGEQYF. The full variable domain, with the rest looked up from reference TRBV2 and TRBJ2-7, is EPEVTQTPSHQVTQMGQEVILRCVPISNHLYFYWYRQILGQKVEFLVSFYNNEISEKSEIFDDQFSVERPDGSNFTLKIRSTKLEDSAMYFCASTREGGEQYFGPGTRLTVT.

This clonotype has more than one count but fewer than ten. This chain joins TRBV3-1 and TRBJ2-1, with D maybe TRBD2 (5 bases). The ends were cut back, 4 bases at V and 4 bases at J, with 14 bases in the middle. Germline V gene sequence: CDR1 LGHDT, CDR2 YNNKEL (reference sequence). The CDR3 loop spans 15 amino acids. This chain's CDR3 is CASSPRAGLYNEQFF. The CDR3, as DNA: TGTGCCAGCAGCCCGAGGGCGGGTTTATACAATGAGCAGTTCTTC.

The CDR3, as DNA: TGTGCCAGCAGAAAGCGGGGAAATCAGCCCCAGCATTTT. Translating it yields CASRKRGNQPQHF. The V and J genes are TRBV28 and TRBJ1-5; D ambiguous. V was cut by 6 bases and J by 4 bases, with 10 bases left in between. Germline CDR1 and CDR2: MDHEN and SYDVKM. The CDR3 runs to 13 residues.

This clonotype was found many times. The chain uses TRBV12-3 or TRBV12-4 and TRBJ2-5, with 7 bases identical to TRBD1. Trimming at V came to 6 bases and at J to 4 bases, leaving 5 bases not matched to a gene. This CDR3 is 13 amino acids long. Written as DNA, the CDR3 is TGTGCCAGCAGGGTGACAGGGCGAGAGACCCAGTACTTC. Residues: CASRVTGRETQYF.

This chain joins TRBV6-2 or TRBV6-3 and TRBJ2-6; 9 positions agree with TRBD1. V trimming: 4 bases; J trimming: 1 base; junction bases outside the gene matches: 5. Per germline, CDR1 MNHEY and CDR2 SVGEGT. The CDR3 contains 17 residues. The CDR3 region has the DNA TGTGCCAGCAGTTGGGGACAGGGAAGATCTGGGGCCAACGTCCTGACTTTC. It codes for CASSWGQGRSGANVLTF.

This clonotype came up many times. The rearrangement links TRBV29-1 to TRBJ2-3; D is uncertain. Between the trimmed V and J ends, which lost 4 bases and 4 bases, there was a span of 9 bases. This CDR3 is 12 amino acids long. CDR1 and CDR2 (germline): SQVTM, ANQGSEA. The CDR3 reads CSVGSSPDTQYF. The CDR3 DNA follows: TGCAGCGTTGGGAGTAGTCCAGATACGCAGTATTTT.

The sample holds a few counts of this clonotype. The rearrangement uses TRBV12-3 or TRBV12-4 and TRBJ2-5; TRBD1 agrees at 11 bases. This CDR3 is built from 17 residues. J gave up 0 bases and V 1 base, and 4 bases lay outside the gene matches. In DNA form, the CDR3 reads TGTGCCAGCAGTTTAGAAGGGGACAGGGGGTACCAAGAGACCCAGTACTTC. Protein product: CASSLEGDRGYQETQYF.

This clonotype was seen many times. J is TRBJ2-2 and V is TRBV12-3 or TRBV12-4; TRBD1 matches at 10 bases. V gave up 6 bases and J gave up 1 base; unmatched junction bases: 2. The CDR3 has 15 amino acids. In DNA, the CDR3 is TGTGCCAGCAGCCGGGACAGGGGGAACACCGGGGAGCTGTTTTTT. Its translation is CASSRDRGNTGELFF.